A single sample is the source of the 32 T cell receptor beta chains below, sequenced in a study of T-cell memory formation after mild COVID-19. TCRdb re-derived calls from the 5' RACE reads in MiXCR, one entry per CDR3 protein. The sample has about 600,000 distinct CDR3 sequences; approximately 21% are singletons. The sequencing input was PBMCs or a T cell subset sorted from them (not recorded which). All receptors come from an adult woman who had mild COVID-19 (a few samples of this study predate the infection). Cell type and time point are not known.

This clonotype was seen more than once but under ten times. This chain connects TRBV4-2 to TRBJ1-2, with D possibly being TRBD1 (5 bases). Germline V gives CDR1 LGHNA, CDR2 YNFKEQ. The V end lost 0 bases, the J end lost 7 bases, and 18 bases lay between the germline ends. The CDR3 loop spans 16 amino acids. CDR3 in DNA: TGTGCCAGCAGCCAAGATCTCAGCGGGGCCGGTTCTGGCTACACCTTC. This translates into CASSQDLSGAGSGYTF.

The V call is TRBV29-1, the J call TRBJ1-2; 7 bases map to TRBD1. The CDR3 runs to 15 residues. With 8 bases clipped from V and 1 base from J, the junction kept 13 bases outside the gene matches. Germline-derived CDR1 and CDR2 are SQVTM and ANQGSEA. The CDR3 DNA sequence: TGCAGCACCGAGGACAGGACGACGGGTAACTATGGCTACACCTTC. Protein: CSTEDRTTGNYGYTF.

This rearrangement joins TRBV2 to TRBJ2-7; TRBD1 aligns across 9 bases. The CDR3 runs to 16 residues. After removal of 7 bases from V and 1 base from J, the junction contained 11 bases not matched to a gene. Germline V CDR1 and CDR2: SNHLY, FYNNEI. CDR3 DNA: TGTGCCAGCACTCCCCGAGGAGGGACAGGGTCCTACGAGCAGTACTTC. This translates into CASTPRGGTGSYEQYF.

The genes are TRBV3-1 and TRBJ1-4, with 7 bases matching TRBD1. CDR3 length equals 12 residues. In germline, CDR1 is LGHDT, CDR2 YNNKEL (reference sequence). Losses at the gene ends were 2 bases for V and 13 bases for J; bases not matched to a gene: 4. The CDR3 here is CASSQPGQVLFF. The DNA for the CDR3 is TGTGCCAGCAGCCAACCTGGACAGGTACTGTTTTTT.

The V call is TRBV4-3, the J call TRBJ2-5; D is unresolved. Trimming took off 0 bases at V and 1 base at J, with 9 bases between the two ends. Germline V gene sequence: CDR1 LGHNA, CDR2 YSLEER. The CDR3 sequence is 15 residues long. CDR3 residues: CASSQETEPQETQYF. The CDR3 nucleotides read TGCGCCAGCAGCCAAGAAACAGAGCCCCAAGAGACCCAGTACTTC.

In its sample, this clonotype was seen a few times. The chain is built from TRBV5-5 and TRBJ1-4; weak D call: TRBD1 (5 bases). The CDR3 extends over 13 amino acids. Per the germline V gene, CDR1 is SGHKS and CDR2 is YYEKEE (reference sequence). Trimming removed 1 base from V and 5 bases from J, with 6 bases in between. For the CDR3, the DNA is TGTGCCAGCAGCTTGTGGGGCAATGAAAAACTGTTTTTT. It encodes CASSLWGNEKLFF.

The chain is built from TRBV7-2 and TRBJ2-5; 7 nucleotides match TRBD1. Per the germline V gene, CDR1 is SGHTA and CDR2 is FQGNSA. The CDR3 totals 19 residues. Unmatched junction bases numbered 19, after V lost 5 bases and J lost 1 base. In DNA, the CDR3 is TGTGCCAGCAGCCCTACAGGGGCAATTCGGAGAGGATCCCAAGAGACCCAGTACTTC. Translating it yields CASSPTGAIRRGSQETQYF.

This clonotype occurred a few times. This chain connects TRBV7-9 to TRBJ1-3; 10 positions agree with TRBD1. CDR1 and CDR2 from the germline V gene are SEHNR and FQNEAQ (reference sequence). The CDR3 length is 16 residues. V was clipped by 5 bases and J by 2 bases; unmatched bases: 6. CDR3 loop: CASSIPDRGPGNTIYF. The CDR3 DNA follows: TGTGCCAGCAGCATCCCCGACAGGGGGCCTGGAAACACCATATATTTT.

This clonotype was picked up a small number of times. This sequence joins TRBV21-1 and TRBJ1-1; the table's D call, TRBD1, was not checked against the DNA. TRBV21-1 is given as a pseudogene. The CDR3 loop spans 16 amino acids. CDR3 sequence reads: CASSTRRGPGNTEAFF. The CDR3 coding sequence is TGTGCCAGCAGCACACGACGGGGACCTGGGAACACTGAAGCTTTCTTT.

In its sample, this clonotype was seen a few times. The rearrangement joins TRBV30 to TRBJ2-7; 7 bases agree with TRBD1. Germline lookup yields CDR1 GTSNPN and CDR2 SVGIG (reference sequence). With V trimmed by 0 bases and J by 1 base, 0 bases remained unmatched. The CDR3 spans 13 residues. The CDR3 spells CAWSVGQSYEQYF. The CDR3 DNA reads TGTGCCTGGAGTGTGGGACAGTCCTACGAGCAGTACTTC.

The rearrangement joins TRBV24-1 to TRBJ2-1, with TRBD1 as a possible D gene (5 bases). The V end was cut by 4 bases, the J end by 6 bases, with 9 bases between. The CDR3 covers 13 residues. Looked up from germline, CDR1 is KGHDR and CDR2 is SFDVKD. CDR3 sequence: CATSDRASNEQFF. In DNA, the CDR3 is TGTGCCACCAGTGACAGGGCTTCCAATGAGCAGTTCTTC.

A few counts support this clonotype. The V gene is TRBV20-1, the J gene TRBJ2-7; D may be TRBD1 or TRBD2 (5 bases each). The CDR3 spans 14 residues. Germline loops: CDR1 DFQATT, CDR2 SNEGSKA (reference sequence). V lost 6 bases and J lost 0, with 15 bases in between. CDR3 residues: CSAPTKGSSYEQYF. The CDR3 region has the DNA TGCAGTGCCCCAACGAAGGGGAGCTCCTACGAGCAGTACTTC.

The sample holds a few counts of this clonotype. The chain joins TRBV21-1 to TRBJ2-7. TRBV21-1 is listed as a pseudogene. The length of the CDR3 is 15 residues. This CDR3 is CASSKKTAASYEQYF. The DNA of the CDR3 is TGTGCCAGCAGCAAAAAAACGGCAGCGTCCTACGAGCAGTACTTC.

Only a few counts were recorded for this clonotype. The chain couples TRBV24-1 to TRBJ2-3; 9 bases map to TRBD1. V trimming: 3 bases; J trimming: 3 bases; junction bases outside the gene matches: 6. This CDR3 is built from 16 residues. CDR1 and CDR2 from the germline V gene are KGHDR and SFDVKD. The CDR3 region is CATSDPKTGGTDTQYF. The CDR3 DNA reads as TGTGCCACCAGTGATCCGAAGACAGGGGGTACAGATACGCAGTATTTT.

The chain links TRBV30 to TRBJ1-1, with D uncertain. Trimming took off 0 bases at V and 5 bases at J, with 13 bases between the two ends. CDR1 and CDR2 from the germline V gene are GTSNPN and SVGIG (reference sequence). The CDR3 runs to 14 residues. The CDR3 bases are TGTGCCTGGAGTGTACACCCGTCGGGAACTGAAGCTTTCTTT. Its protein product is CAWSVHPSGTEAFF.

The chain recombines TRBV3-1 with TRBJ2-3; D might be TRBD1 (5 bases). The CDR3 loop spans 18 amino acids. Germline CDR1 and CDR2: LGHDT and YNNKEL (reference sequence). V was shortened by 4 bases and J by 1 base, with 21 bases between the two germline ends. CDR3 sequence reads: CASSLFPGRSSGTDTQYF. In DNA form, the CDR3 reads TGTGCCAGCAGCCTATTCCCAGGGCGGAGCTCTGGCACAGATACGCAGTATTTT.

This clonotype has only a few counts. The chain joins TRBV4-1 to TRBJ1-3; D gene ambiguous. The V and J ends lost 4 bases and 4 bases respectively, with 11 bases between them. The CDR3 is 14 residues long. Germline assignment: CDR1 MGHRA and CDR2 YSYEKL. The CDR3 sequence: CASSLWGPGNTIYF. The DNA of the CDR3 is TGCGCCAGCAGCCTTTGGGGTCCCGGAAACACCATATATTTT.

This clonotype was counted many times. The CDR3: CATSRDNSGRALYNEQFF. The CDR3 DNA reads TGTGCCACCAGCAGAGATAATAGCGGGAGAGCCCTCTACAATGAGCAGTTCTTC. This chain uses TRBV15 with TRBJ2-1; TRBD2 aligns across 9 bases. The CDR3 has 18 amino acids. J gave up 3 bases and V 0 bases, and 9 bases lay outside the gene matches. Per the germline V gene, CDR1 is LNHNV and CDR2 is YYDKDF (reference sequence).

This clonotype has just a few counts. The chain joins TRBV15 to TRBJ2-1; TRBD1 matches 9 bases. This CDR3 has 15 residues. Losses at the gene ends were 3 bases for V and 8 bases for J; bases not matched to a gene: 8. Germline loops: CDR1 LNHNV, CDR2 YYDKDF (reference sequence). As DNA, the CDR3 is TGTGCCACCAGCAGGAACATACAGGGGGCCGATGAGCAGTTCTTC. This translates into CATSRNIQGADEQFF. The complete variable domain, with remaining parts taken from reference TRBV15 and TRBJ2-1, reads DAMVIQNPRYQVTQFGKPVTLSCSQTLNHNVMYWYQQKSSQAPKLLFHYYDKDFNNEADTPDNFQSRRPNTSFCFLDIRSPGLGDTAMYLCATSRNIQGADEQFFGPGTRLTVL.

In its sample, this clonotype was seen a few times. V usage is TRBV7-7 and J usage is TRBJ2-1; maybe TRBD2 (6 bases). Trimming shortened V by 5 bases and J by 7 bases, and 18 bases separated the two germline ends. The CDR3 has 15 amino acids. The germline V gene encodes CDR1 SSHAT and CDR2 FNYEAQ (reference sequence). The CDR3 bases are TGTGCCAGCAGCCGGGACTTTCGAGGAGGAAATGAGCAGTTCTTC. Its protein is CASSRDFRGGNEQFF.

The chain combines TRBV20-1 with TRBJ1-5; D is perhaps TRBD1 (6 bases). The V gene's germline CDR1 is DFQATT and CDR2 SNEGSKA (reference sequence). The CDR3 sequence is 14 residues long. V lost 6 bases and J 7 bases, leaving 19 bases between the germline ends. CDR3 sequence: CSAPQGWGGQPQHF. The CDR3 DNA sequence: TGCAGTGCCCCGCAGGGGTGGGGTGGGCAGCCCCAGCATTTT.

This clonotype occurred a few times. The chain links TRBV2 to TRBJ2-1; TRBD2 is a possible D gene (7 bases). CDR1 is SNHLY and CDR2 is FYNNEI in the germline V gene. The CDR3 is made up of 14 amino acids. The V gene lost 6 bases and the J gene lost 5 bases, with 14 bases spanning the gap. CDR3 DNA: TGTGCCAGCAGGTGGGGGGGCCGTAACAATGAGCAGTTCTTC. Protein product: CASRWGGRNNEQFF.

This clonotype was picked up a small number of times. CDR3 bases: TGTGCCAGCAGCACTCCCGTCGACAGAAACTATGGCTACACCTTC. It is translated as CASSTPVDRNYGYTF. The chain employs TRBV3-1 and TRBJ1-2, with a weak D call TRBD1 (5 bases). Germline assignment: CDR1 LGHDT and CDR2 YNNKEL (reference sequence). This CDR3 is built from 15 residues. Trimming pared 5 bases from V and 2 bases from J, leaving 15 bases between.

The CDR3 region is CASTGPSNEQFF. The CDR3 DNA is TGTGCCAGCACTGGGCCTTCCAATGAGCAGTTCTTC. The chain employs TRBV9 and TRBJ2-1; D is undetermined. The length of the CDR3 is 12 residues. The V end was cut by 6 bases, the J end by 6 bases, with 10 bases between. From germline, CDR1 is SGDLS and CDR2 YYNGEE.

As for this clonotype: Its ends do not fully match the called genes, so a read error is possible. The chain carries TRBV20-1 and TRBJ2-5; 8 bases align to TRBD1. The length of the CDR3 is 14 residues. Germline values: CDR1 DFQATT, CDR2 SNEGSKA (reference sequence). CDR3 nucleotide sequence: TGCAGTGCTAGACAGGGGGCGTCCCAAGAGACCCGGTACTTC. This gives the protein CSARQGASQETRYF.

The CDR3 spells CSVARLDLQEQYF. CDR3 nucleotide sequence: TGCAGCGTTGCACGTCTGGATTTGCAAGAGCAGTACTTC. This sequence joins TRBV29-1 and TRBJ2-7; D gene unclear. Germline-derived CDR1 and CDR2 are SQVTM and ANQGSEA. V was clipped by 4 bases and J by 7 bases, with 17 bases between them. CDR3 length equals 13 residues.

The chain carries TRBV7-3 and TRBJ1-1; 7 bases line up with TRBD1. Germline assignment: CDR1 SGHTA and CDR2 FQGTGA. V trimming: 0 bases; J trimming: 1 base; junction bases outside the gene matches: 5. This CDR3 contains 16 residues. CDR3 protein: CASSLTGTATNTEAFF. CDR3 coding DNA: TGTGCCAGCAGCTTAACAGGGACAGCAACGAACACTGAAGCTTTCTTT.

The chain combines TRBV20-1 with TRBJ2-3; 11 nucleotides match TRBD2. The CDR3 is 13 amino acids. Germline values: CDR1 DFQATT, CDR2 SNEGSKA (reference sequence). V lost 6 bases and J lost 6; bases outside the gene matches: 5. Here the CDR3 reads CSAPASGRDTQYF. The CDR3 bases are TGCAGTGCCCCGGCTAGCGGGAGGGATACGCAGTATTTT.

This chain joins TRBV7-2 and TRBJ1-5; D gene ambiguous. The ends were cut back, 5 bases at V and 5 bases at J, with 16 bases in the middle. Germline V gives CDR1 SGHTA, CDR2 FQGNSA. The CDR3 extends over 15 amino acids. The DNA for the CDR3 is TGTGCCAGCAGCCCGCCGGGAGGTAGGGATCAGCCCCAGCATTTT. Its translation: CASSPPGGRDQPQHF.

There are a few counts of this clonotype. The chain links TRBV5-1 to TRBJ2-1; 7 nucleotides line up with TRBD1. Germline CDR1 is SGHRS and CDR2 is YFSETQ. The length of the CDR3 is 16 residues. Trimming at V came to 2 bases and at J to 7 bases, leaving 12 bases not matched to a gene. The CDR3: CASSLRDRVYGNEQFF. As DNA, the CDR3 is TGCGCCAGCAGCTTACGAGACAGGGTTTATGGGAATGAGCAGTTCTTC.

The J gene is TRBJ2-5, the V gene TRBV5-1, with TRBD2 as a possible D gene (6 bases). The germline V gene encodes CDR1 SGHRS and CDR2 YFSETQ. The V gene lost 4 bases and the J gene lost 3 bases, with 16 bases spanning the gap. This CDR3 is 15 amino acids long. The DNA for the CDR3 is TGCGCCAGCAGCCCCGCCTGGGGCGGGGAAGAGACCCAGTACTTC. Translation: CASSPAWGGEETQYF.

As DNA, the CDR3 is TGCGCCAGCAGCTTGGGGAGTGCGGGGGGCTTGGACACTGAAGCTTTCTTT. Amino acid sequence: CASSLGSAGGLDTEAFF. The chain has TRBV5-1 and TRBJ1-1, with a possible D match to TRBD1 (6 bases). This CDR3 comprises 17 residues. V lost 0 bases and J 3 bases, leaving 18 bases between the germline ends. Germline CDR1 and CDR2: SGHRS and YFSETQ.